One sample yielded the 5 T cell receptor beta chains listed below, sequenced in a study of blood T cells in healthy people across ages. Together with a sample-barcoded 5' primer, a J-beta primer mix was included in a second PCR lasting about 7 to 12 cycles. TCRdb analysed the 5' RACE reads with MiXCR anew, one entry per CDR3 protein. The sample shows 550,000 to 800,000 distinct CDR3 sequences, 32% of them seen only once. The source material was blood. These receptors originate from a woman aged 80 or over in good health.

There are many counts of this clonotype. This chain joins TRBV5-1 and TRBJ2-3, with no clear D. Trimming cost V 7 bases and J 2 bases, with 11 bases left between them. The length of the CDR3 is 13 residues. Germline V lookup: CDR1 SGHRS, CDR2 YFSETQ. The CDR3 bases are TGCGCCAGCCGCTACGAAACCACAGATACGCAGTATTTT. Translating gives CASRYETTDTQYF.

To note about this clonotype: A read error is possible here, since a much larger clone lies one base away. The CDR3 loop reads CANSPWEGMSSYNEQFF. DNA for the CDR3: TGTGCCAACAGCCCGTGGGAGGGGATGAGCTCCTACAATGAGCAGTTCTTC. The V gene is TRBV3-1, the J gene TRBJ2-1; 7 positions agree with TRBD2. The CDR3 sequence is 17 residues long. From germline, CDR1 is LGHDT and CDR2 YNNKEL (reference sequence).

The chain links TRBV12-3 or TRBV12-4 to TRBJ2-1; D is unclear. This CDR3 is built from 13 residues. V was cut by 2 bases and J by 12 bases, with 14 bases left in between. DNA of the CDR3: TGTGCCAGCAGTTTAAGGGCAGGAGACGGGCAGTTCTTC. Its protein is CASSLRAGDGQFF.

With regard to this clonotype: This may be a read error, as it is one base from a much larger clone. The chain is built from TRBV19 and TRBJ2-3; the match to TRBD2 covers 12 bases. The CDR3 has 15 amino acids. Germline loops: CDR1 LNHDA, CDR2 SQIVND (reference sequence). With V trimmed by 8 bases and J by 4 bases, 7 bases remained unmatched. The CDR3 is CASETSGGSSDTQYF. DNA of the CDR3: TGTGCCAGTGAGACTAGCGGGGGCTCTTCAGATACGCAGTATTTT. Full variable domain (rest looked up from reference TRBV19 and TRBJ2-3): DGGITQSPKYLFRKEGQNVTLSCEQNLNHDAMYWYRQDPGQGLRLIYYSQIVNDFQKGDIAEGYSVSREKKESFPLTVTSAQKNPTAFYLCASETSGGSSDTQYFGPGTRLTVL.

There are a few counts of this clonotype. The J gene is TRBJ1-2, the V gene TRBV5-1; TRBD1 matches at 7 bases. The V segment lost 1 base and the J segment 4 bases; nucleotides outside the gene matches: 7. This CDR3 contains 15 residues. The V gene's germline CDR1 is SGHRS and CDR2 YFSETQ. In DNA form, the CDR3 reads TGCGCCAGCAGCTTGACAGGGGAGAAGGCCTATGGCTACACCTTC. It codes for CASSLTGEKAYGYTF.